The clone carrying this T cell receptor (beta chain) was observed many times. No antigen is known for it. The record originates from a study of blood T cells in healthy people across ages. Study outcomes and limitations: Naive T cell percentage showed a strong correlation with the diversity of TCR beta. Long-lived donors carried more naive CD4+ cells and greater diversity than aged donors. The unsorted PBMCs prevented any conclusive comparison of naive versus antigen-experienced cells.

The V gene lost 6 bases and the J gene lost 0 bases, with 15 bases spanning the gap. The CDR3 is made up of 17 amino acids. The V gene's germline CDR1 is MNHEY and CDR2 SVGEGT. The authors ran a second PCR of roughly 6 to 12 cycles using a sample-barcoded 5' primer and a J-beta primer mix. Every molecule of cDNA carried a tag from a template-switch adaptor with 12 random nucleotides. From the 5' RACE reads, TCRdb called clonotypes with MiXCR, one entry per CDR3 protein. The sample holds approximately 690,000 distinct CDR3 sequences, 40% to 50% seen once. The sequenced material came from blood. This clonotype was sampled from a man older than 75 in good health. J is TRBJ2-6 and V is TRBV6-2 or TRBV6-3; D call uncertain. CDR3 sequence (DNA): TGTGCCAGCAGCAGACGGGCCCTCTTCTCTGGGGCCAACGTCCTGACTTTC. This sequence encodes CASSRRALFSGANVLTF.